This TCR beta chain was identified during a study of tumor and adjacent non-tumor tissue in lung cancer. Study overall: The patients, roughly eleven men and roughly 5 women, were 31 to 76 with stage I to III disease.

Germline V gene sequence: CDR1 SQVTM, CDR2 ANQGSEA. This CDR3 contains 13 residues. A modified ARM-PCR protocol with three rounds of nested PCR amplified TCRbeta. TCRdb itself ran the multiplex PCR reads through MiXCR, one entry per CDR3 protein. The data contain 80,000 or so distinct CDR3 sequences, roughly 80% of them singletons. RNA was extracted from bulk tissue without any cell sorting. More than 3 cm separated this lung sample from the edge of the tumor. Donors were chemotherapy-naive, newly diagnosed lung cancer surgical patients in China, August–November 2014. For this clonotype: One end of the junction varies from germline; a read error may be responsible.

Source material: distant non-tumor lung tissue. This receptor was obtained from a man between 60 and 75 years old with non-small cell lung cancer. V gene TRBV29-1 combines with J gene TRBJ1-3, with D possibly TRBD1 on 6 matching bases. CDR3 sequence (DNA): TGCAGCGATGCGGGGGGCTCTGGAAAGACCATATATTTT. Translated, it gives CSDAGGSGKTIYF.